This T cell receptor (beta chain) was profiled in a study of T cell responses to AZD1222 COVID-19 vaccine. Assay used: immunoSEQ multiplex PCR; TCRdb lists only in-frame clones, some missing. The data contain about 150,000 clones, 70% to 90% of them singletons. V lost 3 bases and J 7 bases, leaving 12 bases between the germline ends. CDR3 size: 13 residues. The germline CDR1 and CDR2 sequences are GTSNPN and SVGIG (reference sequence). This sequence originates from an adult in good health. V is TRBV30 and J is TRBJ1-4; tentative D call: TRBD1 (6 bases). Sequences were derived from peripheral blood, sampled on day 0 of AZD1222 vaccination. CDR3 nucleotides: TGTGCCTGGAGACAGGGATCCGGTGAAAAACTGTTTTTT. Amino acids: CAWRQGSGEKLFF.